This TCR beta chain was observed in a study of T-cell reconstitution after alpha-beta-depleted transplantation in children. V was shortened by 10 bases and J by 3 bases, with 10 bases between the two germline ends. The CDR3 covers 11 residues. Germline CDR1 reads LGHDT; CDR2 reads YNNKEL (reference sequence). The authors prepared the TCRbeta library with unique molecular identifiers. TCRdb redid the calling of the PCR reads with MiXCR, one entry per CDR3 protein. The table includes about 400,000 distinct CDR3 sequences, over 20% detected once. The material sequenced was PBMCs from the stem cell graft donor, taken from the stem cell graft. The chain carries TRBV3-1 and TRBJ2-7, with D perhaps TRBD2 (5 bases). This TCR was recovered from a human donor who donated a stem cell graft to a child with acute myeloid leukemia. The CDR3 DNA is TGTGCCACAGGCAGCGGCTACGAGCAGTACTTC. Its protein is CATGSGYEQYF.